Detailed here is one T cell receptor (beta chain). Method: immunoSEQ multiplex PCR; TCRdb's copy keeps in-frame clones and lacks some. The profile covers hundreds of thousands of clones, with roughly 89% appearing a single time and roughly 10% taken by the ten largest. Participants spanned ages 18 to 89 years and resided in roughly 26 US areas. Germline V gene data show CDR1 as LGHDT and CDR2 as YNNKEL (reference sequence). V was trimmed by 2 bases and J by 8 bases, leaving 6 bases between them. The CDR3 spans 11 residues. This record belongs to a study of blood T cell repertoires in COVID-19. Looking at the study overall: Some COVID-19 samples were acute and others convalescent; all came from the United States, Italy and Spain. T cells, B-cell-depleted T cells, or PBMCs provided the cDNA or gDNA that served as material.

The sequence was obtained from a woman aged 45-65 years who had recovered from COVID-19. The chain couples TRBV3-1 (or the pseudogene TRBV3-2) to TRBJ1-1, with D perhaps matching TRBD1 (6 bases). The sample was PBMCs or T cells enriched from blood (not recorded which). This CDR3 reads CASSQRGEAFF. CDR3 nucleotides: TGTGCCAGCAGCCAAAGGGGGGAAGCTTTCTTT.